This T cell receptor beta chain was identified in a study of cytomegalovirus exposure and HLA in healthy donors. General study findings and limits: A later analysis found TCR association rates differed by HLA locus, highest for DRB1 and lowest for HLA-C. The authors judged a highly shared variant cluster likely a sequencing artifact. Specificity for CMV antigens was confirmed in vitro for a few of the CMV-associated chains. An analysis done earlier found most TCR beta V segments productive about 87% or about 30% of the time.

V dropped 1 base and J dropped 2 bases, with 14 bases sitting between them. From germline, CDR1 is SEHNR and CDR2 FQNEAQ (reference sequence). CDR3 size: 16 residues. Primers: 60 Vbeta forward and 13 Jbeta reverse. Repertoires were generated with immunoSEQ multiplex PCR, while TCRdb's copy carries only in-frame clones and drops some. The data contain approximately 120,000 clones, around two thirds of them singletons. This clone has a single count. Its target is not known. The chain recombines TRBV7-9 with TRBJ1-2, with a possible D match to TRBD1 (6 bases). The TCR sequence derives from a human donor in good health. The material sequenced was PBMCs. The chain's CDR3 is CASSLDRVWKNYGYTF. CDR3 nucleotides: TGTGCCAGCAGCTTAGACAGGGTCTGGAAAAACTATGGCTACACCTTC.